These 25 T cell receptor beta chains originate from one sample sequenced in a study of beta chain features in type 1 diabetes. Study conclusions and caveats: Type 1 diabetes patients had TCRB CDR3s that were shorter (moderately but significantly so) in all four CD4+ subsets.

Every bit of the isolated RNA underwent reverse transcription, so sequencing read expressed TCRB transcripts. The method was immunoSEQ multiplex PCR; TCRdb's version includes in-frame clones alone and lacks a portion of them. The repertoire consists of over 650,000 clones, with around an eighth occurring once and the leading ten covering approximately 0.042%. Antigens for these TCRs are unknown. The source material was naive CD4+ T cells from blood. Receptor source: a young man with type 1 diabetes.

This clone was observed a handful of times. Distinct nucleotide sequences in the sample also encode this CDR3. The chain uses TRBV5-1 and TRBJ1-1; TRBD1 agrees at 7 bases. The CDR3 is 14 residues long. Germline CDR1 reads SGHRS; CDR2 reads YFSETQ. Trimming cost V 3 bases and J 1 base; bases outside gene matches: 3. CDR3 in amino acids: CASSSGTENTEAFF. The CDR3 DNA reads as TGCGCCAGCAGCTCGGGGACAGAGAACACTGAAGCTTTCTTT. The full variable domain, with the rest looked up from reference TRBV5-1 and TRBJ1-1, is KAGVTQTPRYLIKTRGQQVTLSCSPISGHRSVSWYQQTPGQGLQFLFEYFSETQRNKGNFPGRFSGRQFSNSRSEMNVSTLELGDSALYLCASSSGTENTEAFFGQGTRLTVV.

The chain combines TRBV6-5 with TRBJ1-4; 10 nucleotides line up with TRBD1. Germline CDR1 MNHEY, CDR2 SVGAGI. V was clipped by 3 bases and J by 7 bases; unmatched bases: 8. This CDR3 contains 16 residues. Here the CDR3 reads CASSYSWTGGGEKLFF. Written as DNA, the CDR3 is TGTGCCAGCAGTTATTCGTGGACAGGGGGAGGTGAAAAACTGTTTTTT.

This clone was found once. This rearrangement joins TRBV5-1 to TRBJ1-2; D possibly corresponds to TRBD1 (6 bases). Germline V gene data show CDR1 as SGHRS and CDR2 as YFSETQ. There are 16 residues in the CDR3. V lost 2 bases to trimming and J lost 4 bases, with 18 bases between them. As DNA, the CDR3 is TGCGCCAGCAGCTTATCGGTACAGGGTGCTGGCTATGGCTACACCTTC. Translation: CASSLSVQGAGYGYTF.

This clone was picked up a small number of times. In DNA, the CDR3 is TGTTCCGGAACTAGCACAGATACGCAGTATTTT. Its translation: CSGTSTDTQYF. The V call is TRBV30, the J call TRBJ2-3; D is unresolved. The CDR3 sequence is 11 residues long. The germline V gene has CDR1 GTSNPN and CDR2 SVGIG (reference sequence).

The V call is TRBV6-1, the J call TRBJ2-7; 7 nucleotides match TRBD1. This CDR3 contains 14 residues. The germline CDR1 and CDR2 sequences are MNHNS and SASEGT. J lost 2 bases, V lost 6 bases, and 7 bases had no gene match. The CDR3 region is CASRDSQGAYEQYF. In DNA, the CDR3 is TGTGCCAGCAGGGACAGCCAGGGGGCCTACGAGCAGTACTTC.

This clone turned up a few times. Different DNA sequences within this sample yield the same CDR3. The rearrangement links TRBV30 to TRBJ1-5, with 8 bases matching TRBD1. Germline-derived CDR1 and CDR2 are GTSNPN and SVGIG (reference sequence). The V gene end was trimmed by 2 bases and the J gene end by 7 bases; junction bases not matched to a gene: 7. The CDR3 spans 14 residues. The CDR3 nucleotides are TGTGCCTGGAGTCTAGGGACAGGAGGACAGCCCCAGCATTTT. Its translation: CAWSLGTGGQPQHF.

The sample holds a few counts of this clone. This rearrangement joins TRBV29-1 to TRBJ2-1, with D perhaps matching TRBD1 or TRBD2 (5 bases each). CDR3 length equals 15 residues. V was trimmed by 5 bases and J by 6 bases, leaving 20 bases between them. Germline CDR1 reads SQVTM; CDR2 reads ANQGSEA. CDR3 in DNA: TGCAGCGTTTCGGGGTGGGGGAGATCCCGCAATGAGCAGTTCTTC. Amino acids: CSVSGWGRSRNEQFF.

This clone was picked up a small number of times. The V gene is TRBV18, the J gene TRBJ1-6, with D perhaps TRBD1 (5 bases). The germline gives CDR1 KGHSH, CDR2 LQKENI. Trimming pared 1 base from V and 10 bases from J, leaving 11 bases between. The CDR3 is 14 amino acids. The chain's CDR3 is CASSPQGPGSPLHF. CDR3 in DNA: TGTGCCAGCTCACCACAGGGGCCTGGGTCACCCCTCCACTTT.

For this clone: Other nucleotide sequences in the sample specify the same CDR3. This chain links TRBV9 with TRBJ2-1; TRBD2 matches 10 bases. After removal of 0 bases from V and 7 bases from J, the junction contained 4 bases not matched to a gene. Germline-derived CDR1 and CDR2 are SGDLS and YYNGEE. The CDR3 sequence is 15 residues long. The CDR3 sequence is CASSVASGGWNEQFF. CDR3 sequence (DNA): TGTGCCAGCAGCGTAGCTAGCGGGGGCTGGAATGAGCAGTTCTTC.

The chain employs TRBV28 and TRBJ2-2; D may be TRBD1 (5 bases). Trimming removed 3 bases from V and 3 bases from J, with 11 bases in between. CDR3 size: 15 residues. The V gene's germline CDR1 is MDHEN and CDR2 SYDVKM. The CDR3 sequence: CASSLAGKDTGELFF. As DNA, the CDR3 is TGTGCCAGCAGTTTGGCAGGGAAGGACACCGGGGAGCTGTTTTTT.

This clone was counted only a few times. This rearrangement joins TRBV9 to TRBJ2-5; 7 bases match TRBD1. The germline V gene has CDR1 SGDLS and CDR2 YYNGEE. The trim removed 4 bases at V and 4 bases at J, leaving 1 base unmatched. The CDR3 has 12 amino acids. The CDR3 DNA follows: TGTGCCAGCAGCTCAGGGGGAGAGACCCAGTACTTC. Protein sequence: CASSSGGETQYF. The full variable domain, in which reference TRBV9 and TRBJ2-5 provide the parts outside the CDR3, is DSGVTQTPKHLITATGQRVTLRCSPRSGDLSVYWYQQSLDQGLQFLIQYYNGEERAKGNILERFSAQQFPDLHSELNLSSLELGDSALYFCASSSGGETQYFGPGTRLLVL.

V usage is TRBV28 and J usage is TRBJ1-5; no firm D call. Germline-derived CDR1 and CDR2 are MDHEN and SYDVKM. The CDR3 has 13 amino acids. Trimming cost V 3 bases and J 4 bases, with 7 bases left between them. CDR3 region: CASSFNRNQPQHF. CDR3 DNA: TGTGCCAGCAGTTTTAACCGGAATCAGCCCCAGCATTTT. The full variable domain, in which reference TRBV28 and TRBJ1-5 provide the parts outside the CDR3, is DVKVTQSSRYLVKRTGEKVFLECVQDMDHENMFWYRQDPGLGLRLIYFSYDVKMKEKGDIPEGYSVSREKKERFSLILESASTNQTSMYLCASSFNRNQPQHFGDGTRLSIL.

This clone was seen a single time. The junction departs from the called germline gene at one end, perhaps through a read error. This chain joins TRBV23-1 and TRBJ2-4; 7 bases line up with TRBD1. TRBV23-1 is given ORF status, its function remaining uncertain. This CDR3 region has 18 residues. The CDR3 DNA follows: TGCCCCAGCAGTCAATCGAGGGGGCCGAACCGAGCCAAAAACATTCAGTACTTC. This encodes CPSSQSRGPNRAKNIQYF.

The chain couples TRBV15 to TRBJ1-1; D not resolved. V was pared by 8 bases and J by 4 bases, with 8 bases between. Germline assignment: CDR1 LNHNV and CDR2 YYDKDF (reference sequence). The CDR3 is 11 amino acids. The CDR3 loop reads CATSMFTEAFF. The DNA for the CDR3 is TGTGCCACCTCCATGTTCACTGAAGCTTTCTTT.

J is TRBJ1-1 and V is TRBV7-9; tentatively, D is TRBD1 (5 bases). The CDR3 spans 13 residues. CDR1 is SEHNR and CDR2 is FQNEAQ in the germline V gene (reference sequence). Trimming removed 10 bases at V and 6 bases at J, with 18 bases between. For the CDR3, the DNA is TGTGCCAACACAAGAATGGAGGGGCCTGAAGCTTTCTTT. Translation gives CANTRMEGPEAFF.

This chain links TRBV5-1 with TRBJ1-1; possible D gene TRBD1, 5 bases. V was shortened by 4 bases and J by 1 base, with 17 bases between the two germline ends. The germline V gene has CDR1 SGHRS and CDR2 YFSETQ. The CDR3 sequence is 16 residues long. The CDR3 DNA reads TGCGCCAGCAGCCCTTCGGGACGGCCGGCGAACACTGAAGCTTTCTTT. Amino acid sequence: CASSPSGRPANTEAFF.

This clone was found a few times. CDR3 nucleotide sequence: TGTGCCAGCAGTGTACCCACTAGCGGGTGGGCCAAAAACATTCAGTACTTC. Its translation is CASSVPTSGWAKNIQYF. The rearrangement links TRBV6-1 to TRBJ2-4; 9 positions agree with TRBD2. Per germline, CDR1 MNHNS and CDR2 SASEGT. V was clipped by 4 bases and J by 1 base; unmatched bases: 8. The CDR3 contains 17 residues.

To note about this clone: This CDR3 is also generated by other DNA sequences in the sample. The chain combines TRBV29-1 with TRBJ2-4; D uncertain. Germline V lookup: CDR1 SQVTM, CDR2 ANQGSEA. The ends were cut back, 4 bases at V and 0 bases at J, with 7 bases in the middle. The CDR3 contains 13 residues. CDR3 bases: TGCAGCGTTGGGGGTCTAGCCAAAAACATTCAGTACTTC. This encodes CSVGGLAKNIQYF.

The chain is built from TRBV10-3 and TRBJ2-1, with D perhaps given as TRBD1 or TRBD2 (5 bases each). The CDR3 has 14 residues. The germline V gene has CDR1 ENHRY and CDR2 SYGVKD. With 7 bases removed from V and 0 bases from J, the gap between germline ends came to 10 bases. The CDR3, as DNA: TGTGCCATCACTAGGGACCCCTCCTACAATGAGCAGTTCTTC. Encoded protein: CAITRDPSYNEQFF.

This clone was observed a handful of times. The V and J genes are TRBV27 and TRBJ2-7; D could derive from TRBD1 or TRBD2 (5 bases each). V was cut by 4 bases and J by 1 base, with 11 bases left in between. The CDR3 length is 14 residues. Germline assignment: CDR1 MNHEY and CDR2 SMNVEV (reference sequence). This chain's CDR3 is CASSSGRMSYEQYF. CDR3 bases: TGTGCCAGCAGTTCGGGACGGATGTCCTACGAGCAGTACTTC.

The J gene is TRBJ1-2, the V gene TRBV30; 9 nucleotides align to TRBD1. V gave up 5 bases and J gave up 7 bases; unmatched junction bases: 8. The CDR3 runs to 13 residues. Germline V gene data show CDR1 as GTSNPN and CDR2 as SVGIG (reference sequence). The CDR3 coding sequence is TGTGCCTGGGCCGGGACAGGGATTTTTGGCTACACCTTC. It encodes CAWAGTGIFGYTF.

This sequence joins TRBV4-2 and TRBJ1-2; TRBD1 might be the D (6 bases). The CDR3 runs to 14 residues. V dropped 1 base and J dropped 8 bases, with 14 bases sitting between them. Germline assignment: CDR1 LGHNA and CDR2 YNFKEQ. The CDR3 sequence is CASSQAGQWQGYTF. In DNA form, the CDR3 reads TGTGCCAGCAGCCAAGCCGGACAGTGGCAAGGCTACACCTTC.

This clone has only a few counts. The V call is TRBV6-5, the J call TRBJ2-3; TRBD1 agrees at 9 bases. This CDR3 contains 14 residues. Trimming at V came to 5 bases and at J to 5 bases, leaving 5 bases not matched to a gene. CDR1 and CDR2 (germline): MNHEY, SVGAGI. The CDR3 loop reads CASSRQGGIDTQYF. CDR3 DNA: TGTGCCAGCAGTCGACAGGGGGGAATAGATACGCAGTATTTT.

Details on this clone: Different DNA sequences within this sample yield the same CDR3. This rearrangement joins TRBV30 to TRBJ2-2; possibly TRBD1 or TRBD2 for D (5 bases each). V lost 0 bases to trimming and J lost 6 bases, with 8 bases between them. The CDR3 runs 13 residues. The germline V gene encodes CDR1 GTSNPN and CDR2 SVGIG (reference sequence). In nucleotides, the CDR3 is TGTGCCTGGAGTGTCCGAGGGGCCGGGGAGCTGTTTTTT. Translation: CAWSVRGAGELFF.

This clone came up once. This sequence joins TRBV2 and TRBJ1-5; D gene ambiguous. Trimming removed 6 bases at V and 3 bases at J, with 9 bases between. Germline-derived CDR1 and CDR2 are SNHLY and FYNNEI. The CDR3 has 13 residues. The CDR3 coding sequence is TGTGCCAGCAGATACACAAACAATCAGCCCCAGCATTTT. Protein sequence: CASRYTNNQPQHF.